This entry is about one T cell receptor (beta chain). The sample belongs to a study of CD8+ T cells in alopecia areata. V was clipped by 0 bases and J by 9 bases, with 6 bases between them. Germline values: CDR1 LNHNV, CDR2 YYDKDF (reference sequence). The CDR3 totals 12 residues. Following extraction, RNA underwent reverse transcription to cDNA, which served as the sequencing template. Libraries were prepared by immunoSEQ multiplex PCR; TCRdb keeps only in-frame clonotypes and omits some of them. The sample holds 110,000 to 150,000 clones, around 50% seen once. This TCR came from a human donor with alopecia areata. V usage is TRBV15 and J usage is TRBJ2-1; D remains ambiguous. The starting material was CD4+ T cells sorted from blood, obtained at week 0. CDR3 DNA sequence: TGTGCCACCAGCAGAGATCAAAGTGAGCAGTTCTTC. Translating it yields CATSRDQSEQFF.